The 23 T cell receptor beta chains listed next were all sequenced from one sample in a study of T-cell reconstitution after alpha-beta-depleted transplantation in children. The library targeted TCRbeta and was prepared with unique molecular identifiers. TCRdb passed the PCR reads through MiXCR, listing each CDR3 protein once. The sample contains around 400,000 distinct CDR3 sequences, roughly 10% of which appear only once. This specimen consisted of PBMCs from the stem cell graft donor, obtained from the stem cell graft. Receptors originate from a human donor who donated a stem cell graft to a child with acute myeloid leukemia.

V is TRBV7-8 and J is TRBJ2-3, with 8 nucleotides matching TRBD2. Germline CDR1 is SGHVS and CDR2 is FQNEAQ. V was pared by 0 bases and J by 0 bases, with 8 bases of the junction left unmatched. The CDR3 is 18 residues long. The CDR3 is CASSLALIAGSSTDTQYF. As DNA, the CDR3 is TGTGCCAGCAGCTTAGCGTTAATAGCGGGGTCTAGCACAGATACGCAGTATTTT.

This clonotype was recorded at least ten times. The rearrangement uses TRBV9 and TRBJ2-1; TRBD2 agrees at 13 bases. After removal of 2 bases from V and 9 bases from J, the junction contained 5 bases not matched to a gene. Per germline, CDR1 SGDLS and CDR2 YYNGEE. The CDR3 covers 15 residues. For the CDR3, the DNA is TGTGCCAGCAGCGTCGGACTAGCGGGAGTGGGTGAGCAGTTCTTC. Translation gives CASSVGLAGVGEQFF.

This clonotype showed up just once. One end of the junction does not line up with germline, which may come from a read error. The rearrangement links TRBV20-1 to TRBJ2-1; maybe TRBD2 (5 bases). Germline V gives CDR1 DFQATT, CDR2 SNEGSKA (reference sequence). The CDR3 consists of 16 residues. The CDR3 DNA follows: TGCAGTGCTAGAGAACACCGGGAAAGCTCCGACAATGAGCAGTTCTTC. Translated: CSAREHRESSDNEQFF.

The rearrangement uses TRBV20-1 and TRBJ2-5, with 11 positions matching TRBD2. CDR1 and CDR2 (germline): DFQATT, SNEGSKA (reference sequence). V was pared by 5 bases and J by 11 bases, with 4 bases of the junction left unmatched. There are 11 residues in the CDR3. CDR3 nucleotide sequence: TGCAGTGCTGGACTAGCGGGCACTCAGTACTTC. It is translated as CSAGLAGTQYF.

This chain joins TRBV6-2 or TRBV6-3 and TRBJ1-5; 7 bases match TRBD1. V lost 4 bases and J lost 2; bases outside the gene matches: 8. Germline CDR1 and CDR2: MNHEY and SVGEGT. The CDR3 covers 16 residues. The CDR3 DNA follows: TGTGCCAGCAGTTCCGACAGGGCTAGTGGCAATCAGCCCCAGCATTTT. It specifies CASSSDRASGNQPQHF.

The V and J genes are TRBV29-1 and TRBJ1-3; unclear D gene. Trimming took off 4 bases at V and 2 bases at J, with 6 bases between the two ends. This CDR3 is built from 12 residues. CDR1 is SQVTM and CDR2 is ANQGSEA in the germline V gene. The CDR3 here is CSVAAAGNTIYF. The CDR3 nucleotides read TGCAGCGTTGCGGCCGCTGGAAACACCATATATTTT.

DNA of the CDR3: TGTGCCAGCAGCTCTCTAGTGGGACGGGATACGCAGTATTTT. Its translation is CASSSLVGRDTQYF. The V and J genes are TRBV7-2 and TRBJ2-3; the D gene could be TRBD1 or TRBD2 (5 bases each). Trimming cost V 4 bases and J 6 bases, with 14 bases left between them. Per germline, CDR1 SGHTA and CDR2 FQGNSA. The CDR3 runs to 14 residues.

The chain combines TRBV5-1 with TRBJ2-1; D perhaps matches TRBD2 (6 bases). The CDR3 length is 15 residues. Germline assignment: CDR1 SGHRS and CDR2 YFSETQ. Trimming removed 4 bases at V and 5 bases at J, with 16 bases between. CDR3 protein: CASSPSPGADNEQFF. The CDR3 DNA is TGCGCCAGCAGCCCCAGTCCGGGAGCAGACAATGAGCAGTTCTTC.

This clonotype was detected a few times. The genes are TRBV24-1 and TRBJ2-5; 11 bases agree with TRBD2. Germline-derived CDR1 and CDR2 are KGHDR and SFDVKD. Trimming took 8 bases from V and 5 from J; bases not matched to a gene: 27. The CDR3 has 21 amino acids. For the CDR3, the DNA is TGTGCCACCAACGGACAGGGGTTGTCGACTAGCGGGATCCCCCGCCGGGAGACCCAGTACTTC. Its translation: CATNGQGLSTSGIPRRETQYF.

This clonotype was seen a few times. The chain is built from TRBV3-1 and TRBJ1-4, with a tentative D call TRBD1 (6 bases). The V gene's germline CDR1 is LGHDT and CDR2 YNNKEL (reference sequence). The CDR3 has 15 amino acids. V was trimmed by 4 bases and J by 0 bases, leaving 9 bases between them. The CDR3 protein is CASSLHRATNEKLFF. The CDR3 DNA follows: TGTGCCAGCAGCCTACACAGGGCAACTAATGAAAAACTGTTTTTT.

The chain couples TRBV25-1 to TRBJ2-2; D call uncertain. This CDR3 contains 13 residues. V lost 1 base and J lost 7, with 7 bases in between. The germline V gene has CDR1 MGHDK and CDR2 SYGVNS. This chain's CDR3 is CASSEFGDGELFF. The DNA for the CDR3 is TGTGCCAGCAGTGAATTCGGAGACGGGGAGCTGTTTTTT.

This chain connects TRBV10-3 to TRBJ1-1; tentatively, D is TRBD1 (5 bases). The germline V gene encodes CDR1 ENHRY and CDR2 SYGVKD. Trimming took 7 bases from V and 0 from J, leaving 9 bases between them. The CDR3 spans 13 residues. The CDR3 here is CAIIGTLNTEAFF. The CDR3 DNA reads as TGTGCCATCATAGGGACCTTGAACACTGAAGCTTTCTTT.

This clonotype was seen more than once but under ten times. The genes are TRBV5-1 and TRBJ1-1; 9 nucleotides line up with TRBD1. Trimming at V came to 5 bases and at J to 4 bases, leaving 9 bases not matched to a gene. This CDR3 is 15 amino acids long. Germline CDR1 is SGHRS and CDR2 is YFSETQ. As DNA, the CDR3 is TGCGCCAGCAGTTCCGGGACAGGGTTGGGCACTGAAGCTTTCTTT. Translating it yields CASSSGTGLGTEAFF.

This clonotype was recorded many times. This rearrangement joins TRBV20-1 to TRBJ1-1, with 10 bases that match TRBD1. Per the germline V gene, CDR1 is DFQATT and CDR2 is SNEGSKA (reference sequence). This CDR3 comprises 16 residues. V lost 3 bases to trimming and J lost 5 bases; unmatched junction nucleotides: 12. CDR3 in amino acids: CSARVAGQGRRTEAFF. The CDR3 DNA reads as TGCAGTGCTAGGGTTGCGGGACAGGGGAGAAGGACTGAAGCTTTCTTT.

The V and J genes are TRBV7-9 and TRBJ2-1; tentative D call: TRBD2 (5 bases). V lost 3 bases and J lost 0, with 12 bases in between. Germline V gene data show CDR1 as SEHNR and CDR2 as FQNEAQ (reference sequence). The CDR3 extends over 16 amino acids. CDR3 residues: CASSFRDQSSYNEQFF. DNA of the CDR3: TGTGCCAGCAGCTTCCGGGATCAAAGCTCCTACAATGAGCAGTTCTTC.

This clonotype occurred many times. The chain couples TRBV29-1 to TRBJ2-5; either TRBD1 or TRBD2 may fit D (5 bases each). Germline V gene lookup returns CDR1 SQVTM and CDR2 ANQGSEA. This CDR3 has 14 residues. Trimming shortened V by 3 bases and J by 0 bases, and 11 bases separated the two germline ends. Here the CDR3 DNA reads TGCAGCGTTGACCTTCGGGGCAACCAAGAGACCCAGTACTTC. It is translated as CSVDLRGNQETQYF.

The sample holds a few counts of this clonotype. DNA of the CDR3: TGCAGCGTTGGGGGTCCGGCGAGCTCCTACAATGAGCAGTTCTTC. Protein: CSVGGPASSYNEQFF. The J gene is TRBJ2-1, the V gene TRBV29-1; D is ambiguous. Germline V gene data show CDR1 as SQVTM and CDR2 as ANQGSEA. The CDR3 covers 15 residues. V was shortened by 4 bases and J by 0 bases, with 13 bases between the two germline ends.

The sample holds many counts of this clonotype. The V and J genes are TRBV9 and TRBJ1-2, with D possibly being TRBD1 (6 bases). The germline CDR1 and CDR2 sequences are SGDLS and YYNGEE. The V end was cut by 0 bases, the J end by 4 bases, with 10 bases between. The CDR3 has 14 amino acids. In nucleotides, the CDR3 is TGTGCCAGCAGCGTAGATGGGGGCGGCTATGGCTACACCTTC. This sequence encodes CASSVDGGGYGYTF.

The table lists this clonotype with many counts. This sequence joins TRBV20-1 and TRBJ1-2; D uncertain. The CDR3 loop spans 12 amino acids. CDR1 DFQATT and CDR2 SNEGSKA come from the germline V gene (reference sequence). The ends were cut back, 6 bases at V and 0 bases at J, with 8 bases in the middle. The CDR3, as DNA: TGCAGTGCCGTTACAGCTAACTATGGCTACACCTTC. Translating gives CSAVTANYGYTF.

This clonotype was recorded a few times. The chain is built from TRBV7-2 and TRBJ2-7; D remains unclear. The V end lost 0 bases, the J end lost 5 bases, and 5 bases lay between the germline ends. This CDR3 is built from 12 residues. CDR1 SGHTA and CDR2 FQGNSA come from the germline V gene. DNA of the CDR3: TGTGCCAGCAGCTTAGCATCCCACGAGCAGTACTTC. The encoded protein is CASSLASHEQYF. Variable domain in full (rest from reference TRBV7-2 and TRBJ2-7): GAGVSQSPSNKVTEKGKDVELRCDPISGHTALYWYRQSLGQGLEFLIYFQGNSAPDKSGLPSDRFSAERTGGSVSTLTIQRTQQEDSAVYLCASSLASHEQYFGPGTRLTVT.

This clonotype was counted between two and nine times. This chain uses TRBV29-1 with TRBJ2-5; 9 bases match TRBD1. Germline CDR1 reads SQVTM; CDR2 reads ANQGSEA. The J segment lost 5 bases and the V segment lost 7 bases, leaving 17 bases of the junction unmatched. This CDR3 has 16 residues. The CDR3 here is CSAVSPQTGGWETQYF. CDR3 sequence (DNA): TGCAGCGCCGTATCCCCCCAGACAGGGGGTTGGGAGACCCAGTACTTC.

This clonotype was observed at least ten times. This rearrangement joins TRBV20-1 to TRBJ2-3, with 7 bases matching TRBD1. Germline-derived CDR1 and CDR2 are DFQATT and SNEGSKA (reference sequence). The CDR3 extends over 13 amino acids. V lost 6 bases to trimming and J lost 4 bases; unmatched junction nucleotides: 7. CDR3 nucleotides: TGCAGTGCCGCGGACAGGCTACCAGATACGCAGTATTTT. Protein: CSAADRLPDTQYF.

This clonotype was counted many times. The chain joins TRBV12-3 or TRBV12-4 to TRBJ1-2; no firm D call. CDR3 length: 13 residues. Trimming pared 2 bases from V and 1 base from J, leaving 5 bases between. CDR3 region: CASSLTSNYGYTF. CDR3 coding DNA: TGTGCCAGCAGTTTAACCAGTAACTATGGCTACACCTTC.